A single TCR beta chain is shown here with its context. Using its own MiXCR run on the RT-PCR reads, TCRdb lists one record per CDR3 protein. The table lists 900,000 to 1,000,000 distinct CDR3 sequences, roughly 18% of them singletons. This sample was taken from a study of patients and donors after allogeneic stem cell transplantation. This receptor was taken from a human donor who was either an allogeneic HSCT recipient or a stem cell or donor lymphocyte infusion donor (not recorded which). It is not recorded whose cells these are; they may come from a transplant donor. The material sequenced was blood, either unsorted or a sorted T cell fraction (not recorded which).

The CDR3 sequence is CASSLSGSGGEQYF. As DNA, the CDR3 is TGCGCCAGCAGCTTGTCAGGGTCGGGTGGCGAGCAGTACTTC. The genes are TRBV5-1 and TRBJ2-7; TRBD1 is a possible D gene (5 bases). Trimming left V 1 base short and J 6 bases short, with 14 bases between. The germline V gene encodes CDR1 SGHRS and CDR2 YFSETQ. This CDR3 is built from 14 residues.